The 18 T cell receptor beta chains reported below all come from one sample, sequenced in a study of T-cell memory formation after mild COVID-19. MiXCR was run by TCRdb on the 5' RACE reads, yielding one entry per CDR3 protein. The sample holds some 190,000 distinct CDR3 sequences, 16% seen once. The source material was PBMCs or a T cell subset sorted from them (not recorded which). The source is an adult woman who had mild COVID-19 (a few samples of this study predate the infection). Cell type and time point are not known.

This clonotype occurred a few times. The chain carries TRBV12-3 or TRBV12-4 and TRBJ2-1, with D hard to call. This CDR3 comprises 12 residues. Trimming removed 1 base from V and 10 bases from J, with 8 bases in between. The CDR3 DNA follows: TGTGCCAGCAGTTTAGTAGTCTGGGAGCAGTTCTTC. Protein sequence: CASSLVVWEQFF.

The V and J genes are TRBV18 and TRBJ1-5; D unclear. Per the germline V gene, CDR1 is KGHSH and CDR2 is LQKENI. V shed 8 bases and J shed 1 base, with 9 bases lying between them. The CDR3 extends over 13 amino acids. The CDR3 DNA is TGTGCCAGCAGGGAATCGAGCAATCAGCCCCAGCATTTT. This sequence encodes CASRESSNQPQHF.

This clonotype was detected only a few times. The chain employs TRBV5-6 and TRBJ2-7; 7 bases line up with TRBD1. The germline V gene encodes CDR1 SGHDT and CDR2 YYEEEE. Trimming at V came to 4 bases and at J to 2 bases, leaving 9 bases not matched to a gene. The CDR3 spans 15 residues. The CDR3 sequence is CASSRRLRGTYEQYF. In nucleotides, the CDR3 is TGTGCCAGCAGCCGACGCCTCAGGGGGACCTACGAGCAGTACTTC.

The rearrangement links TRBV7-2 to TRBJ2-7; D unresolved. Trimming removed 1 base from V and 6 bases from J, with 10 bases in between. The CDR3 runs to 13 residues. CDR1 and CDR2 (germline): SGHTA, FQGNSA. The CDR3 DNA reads TGTGCCAGCAGCTTAGGAGCGACCGCCGAGCAGTACTTC. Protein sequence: CASSLGATAEQYF.

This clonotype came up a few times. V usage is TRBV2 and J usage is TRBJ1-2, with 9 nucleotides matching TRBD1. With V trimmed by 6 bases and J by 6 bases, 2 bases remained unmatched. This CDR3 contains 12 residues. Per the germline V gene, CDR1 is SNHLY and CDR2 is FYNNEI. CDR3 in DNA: TGTGCCAGCAGCCGGGACAGGGATGGCTACACCTTC. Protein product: CASSRDRDGYTF.

CDR3 DNA sequence: TGTGCCAGCAGTCCGGGACTAGCGGCGCGAAACGGGGAGCTGTTTTTT. Protein sequence: CASSPGLAARNGELFF. The chain uses TRBV6-5 and TRBJ2-2, with 11 bases lining up with TRBD2. V was clipped by 5 bases and J by 7 bases; unmatched bases: 9. The CDR3 contains 16 residues. Germline CDR1 and CDR2: MNHEY and SVGAGI.

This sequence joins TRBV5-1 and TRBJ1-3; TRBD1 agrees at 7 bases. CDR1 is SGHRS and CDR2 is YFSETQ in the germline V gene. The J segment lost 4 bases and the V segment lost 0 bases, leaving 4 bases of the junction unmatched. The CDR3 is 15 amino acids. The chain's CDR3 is CASSLAPDRGNTIYF. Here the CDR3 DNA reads TGCGCCAGCAGCTTGGCTCCGGACAGGGGAAACACCATATATTTT.

The CDR3 reads CSAPVAGGSDTQYF. The CDR3 nucleotides are TGCAGTGCTCCTGTGGCGGGGGGCTCAGATACGCAGTATTTT. This chain connects TRBV20-1 to TRBJ2-3, with TRBD2 matching 8 bases. CDR3 length: 14 residues. Per the germline V gene, CDR1 is DFQATT and CDR2 is SNEGSKA (reference sequence). Trimming at V came to 5 bases and at J to 4 bases, leaving 8 bases not matched to a gene.

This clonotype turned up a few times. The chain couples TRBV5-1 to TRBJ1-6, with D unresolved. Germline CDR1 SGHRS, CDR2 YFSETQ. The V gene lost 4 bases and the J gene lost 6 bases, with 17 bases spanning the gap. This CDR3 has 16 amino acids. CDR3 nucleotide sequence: TGCGCCAGCAGCCTGAGAGCCTCAGGACCTAATTCACCCCTCCACTTT. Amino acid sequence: CASSLRASGPNSPLHF.

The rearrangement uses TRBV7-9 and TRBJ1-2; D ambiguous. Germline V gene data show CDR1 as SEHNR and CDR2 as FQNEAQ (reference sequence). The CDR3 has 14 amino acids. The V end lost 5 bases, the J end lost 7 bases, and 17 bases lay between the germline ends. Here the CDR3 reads CASSIILEKGGYTF. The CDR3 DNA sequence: TGTGCCAGCAGCATCATCCTGGAAAAGGGTGGCTACACCTTC.

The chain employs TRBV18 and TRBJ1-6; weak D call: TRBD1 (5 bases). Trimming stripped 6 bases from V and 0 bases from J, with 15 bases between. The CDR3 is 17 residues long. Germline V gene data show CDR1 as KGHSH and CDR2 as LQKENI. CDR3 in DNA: TGTGCCAGCTCCCGGGACGGGTCCAGCTCCTATAATTCACCCCTCCACTTT. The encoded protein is CASSRDGSSSYNSPLHF.

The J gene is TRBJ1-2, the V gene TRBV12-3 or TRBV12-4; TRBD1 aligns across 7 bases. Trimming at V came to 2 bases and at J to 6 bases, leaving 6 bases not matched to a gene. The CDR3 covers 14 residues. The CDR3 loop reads CASSLRDRADGYTF. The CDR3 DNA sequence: TGTGCCAGCAGTTTAAGAGACAGGGCGGATGGCTACACCTTC.

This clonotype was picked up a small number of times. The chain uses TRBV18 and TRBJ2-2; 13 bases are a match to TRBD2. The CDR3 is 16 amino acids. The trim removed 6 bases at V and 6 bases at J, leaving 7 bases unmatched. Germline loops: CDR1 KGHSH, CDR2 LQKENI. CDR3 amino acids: CASSGLAGSNSGELFF. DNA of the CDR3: TGTGCCAGCTCGGGACTAGCGGGAAGCAACTCCGGGGAGCTGTTTTTT.

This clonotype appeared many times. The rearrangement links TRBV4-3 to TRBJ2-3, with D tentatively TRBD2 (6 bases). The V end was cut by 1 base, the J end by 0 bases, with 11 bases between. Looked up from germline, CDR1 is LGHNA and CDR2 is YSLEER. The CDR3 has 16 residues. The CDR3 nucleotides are TGCGCCAGCAGCCAAGGTCCTAGCGTGAGCACAGATACGCAGTATTTT. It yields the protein CASSQGPSVSTDTQYF.

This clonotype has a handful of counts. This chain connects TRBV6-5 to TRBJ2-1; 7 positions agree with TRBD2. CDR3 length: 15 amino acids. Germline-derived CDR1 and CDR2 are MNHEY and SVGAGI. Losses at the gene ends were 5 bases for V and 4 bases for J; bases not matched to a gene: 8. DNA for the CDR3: TGTGCCAGCAGTAAAACTAGCGTCCTTTACAATGAGCAGTTCTTC. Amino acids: CASSKTSVLYNEQFF.

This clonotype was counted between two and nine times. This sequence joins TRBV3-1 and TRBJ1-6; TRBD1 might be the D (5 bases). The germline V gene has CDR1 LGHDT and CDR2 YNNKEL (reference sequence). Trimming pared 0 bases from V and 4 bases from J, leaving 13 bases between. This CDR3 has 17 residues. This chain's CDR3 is CASSQEFGREYNSPLHF. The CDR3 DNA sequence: TGTGCCAGCAGCCAAGAGTTCGGCAGGGAGTATAATTCACCCCTCCACTTT.

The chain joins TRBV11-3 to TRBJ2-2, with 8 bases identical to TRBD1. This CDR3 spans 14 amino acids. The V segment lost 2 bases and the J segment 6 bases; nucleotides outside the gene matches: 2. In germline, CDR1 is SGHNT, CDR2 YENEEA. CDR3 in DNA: TGTGCCAGCAGCTTACAGACAGGGGCCGGGGAGCTGTTTTTT. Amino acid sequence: CASSLQTGAGELFF.

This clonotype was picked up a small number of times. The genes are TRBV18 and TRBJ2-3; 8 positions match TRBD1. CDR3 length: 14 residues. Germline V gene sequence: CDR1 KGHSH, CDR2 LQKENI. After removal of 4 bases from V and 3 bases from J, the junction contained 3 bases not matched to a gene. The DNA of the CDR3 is TGTGCCAGCTCACAGGACAGGGTTACAGATACGCAGTATTTT. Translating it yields CASSQDRVTDTQYF.